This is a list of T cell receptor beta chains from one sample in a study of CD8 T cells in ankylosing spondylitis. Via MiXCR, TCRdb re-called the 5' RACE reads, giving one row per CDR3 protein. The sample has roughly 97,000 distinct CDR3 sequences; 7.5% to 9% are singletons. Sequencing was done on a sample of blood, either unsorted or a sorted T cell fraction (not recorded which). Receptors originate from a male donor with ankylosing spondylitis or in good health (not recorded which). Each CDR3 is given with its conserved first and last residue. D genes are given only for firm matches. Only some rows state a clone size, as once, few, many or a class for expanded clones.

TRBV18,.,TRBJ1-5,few,TGTGCCAGCTCAGGAGGGACACCCCGGGGCAATCAGCCCCAGCATTTT,CASSGGTPRGNQPQHF
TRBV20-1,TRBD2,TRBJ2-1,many,TGCAGTGCAGGGTCGGGGGGGTCCTACAATGAGCAGTTCTTC,CSAGSGGSYNEQFF
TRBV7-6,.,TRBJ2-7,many,TGTGCCAGCAGCTCCCACCCGTACGAGCAGTACTTC,CASSSHPYEQYF
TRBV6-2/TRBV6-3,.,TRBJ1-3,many,TGTGCCAGCAGCCGCCCCGGGTTCTCTGGAAACACCATATATTTT,CASSRPGFSGNTIYF
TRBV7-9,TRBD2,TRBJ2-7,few,TGTGCCAGCAGGCCGGGACTAGCCTCCGTCGAGCAGTACTTC,CASRPGLASVEQYF
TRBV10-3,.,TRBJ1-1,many,TGTGCCATCAGTGATGGGGGGGGGTCCACTGAAGCTTTCTTT,CAISDGGGSTEAFF
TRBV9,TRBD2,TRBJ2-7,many,TGTGCCAGCAGCCCCGGACTAGCGGGGGGCGAGAACTACGAGCAGTACTTC,CASSPGLAGGENYEQYF
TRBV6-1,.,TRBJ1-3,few,TGTGCCAGCAGCCGCCGACCGCCGGGGGACACCATATATTTT,CASSRRPPGDTIYF
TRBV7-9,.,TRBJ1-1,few,TGTGCCAGCACCTTAGGGGGGGGGAAAGCTTTCTTT,CASTLGGGKAFF
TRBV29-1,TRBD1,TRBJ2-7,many,TGCAGCGTTGAAGTCCGGGACAGGGACGAGCAGTACTTC,CSVEVRDRDEQYF
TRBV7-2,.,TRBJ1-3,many,TGTGCCAGCAGCTTAGACAGGGCGGGAAACACCATATATTTT,CASSLDRAGNTIYF
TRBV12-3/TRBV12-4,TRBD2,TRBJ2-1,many,TGTGCCAGCAGTCTCGGACTAGCTGAGTTCTTC,CASSLGLAEFF
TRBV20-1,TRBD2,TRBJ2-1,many,TGCAGTGCTGTGTCAAAGCGGGGGGTCTACAATGAGCAGTTCTTC,CSAVSKRGVYNEQFF
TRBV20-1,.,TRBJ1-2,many,TGCAGTGATTCAAGACAGACGGAGGGTTATGGCTACACCTTC,CSDSRQTEGYGYTF
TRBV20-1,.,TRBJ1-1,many,TGCAGTGCTCTACCCCGGGAGGAAGCTTTCTTT,CSALPREEAFF
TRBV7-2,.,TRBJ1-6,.,TGTGCCAGCAGCTTAACCCGGGGACGATCACCCCTCCACTTT,CASSLTRGRSPLHF
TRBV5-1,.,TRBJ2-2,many,TGCGCCAGCAGCTTGGGAGCGGAAGGGGAGCTGTTTTTT,CASSLGAEGELFF
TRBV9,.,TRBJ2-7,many,TGTGCCAGCAGCGTAGCCCCTTCTCAGGGTCTAATCTACGAGCAGTACTTC,CASSVAPSQGLIYEQYF
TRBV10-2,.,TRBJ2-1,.,TGCGCCAGCAAGGGCGGCAGTCATGAGCAGTTCTTC,CASKGGSHEQFF
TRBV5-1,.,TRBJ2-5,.,TGCGCCAGCAGCGGGGGCATGACCGAGCAGACCCAGTACTTC,CASSGGMTEQTQYF
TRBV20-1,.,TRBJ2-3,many,TGCAGTGCTAGAGATTCCCGCAGGGCGTGGAGCACAGATACGCAGTATTTT,CSARDSRRAWSTDTQYF
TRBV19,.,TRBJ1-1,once,TGTGCCAGTAGTATAGATCAGAGCGGCACTGAAGCTTTCTTT,CASSIDQSGTEAFF
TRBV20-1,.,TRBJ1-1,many,TGCAGTGCTAGAGTGCAGATGAACACTGAAGCTTTCTTT,CSARVQMNTEAFF
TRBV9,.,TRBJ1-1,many,TGTGCCAGCAGCGTAGTACAGGGGAACACTGAAGCTTTCTTT,CASSVVQGNTEAFF
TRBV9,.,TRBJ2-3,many,TGTGCCAGCAGCGCCTGGGGGAGTGGGGGAGATACGCAGTATTTT,CASSAWGSGGDTQYF
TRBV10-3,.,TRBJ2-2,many,TGTGCCATCAGTGAAACAGGGTCACAATACACCGGGGAGCTGTTTTTT,CAISETGSQYTGELFF
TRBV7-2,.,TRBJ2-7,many,TGTGCCAGCAGCTTAGAGGCCAACCCTGGTTACGAGCAGTACTTC,CASSLEANPGYEQYF
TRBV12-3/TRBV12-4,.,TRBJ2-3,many,TGTGCCAGCAGTTTAGGGACAAACACAGATACGCAGTATTTT,CASSLGTNTDTQYF
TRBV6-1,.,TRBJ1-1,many,TGTGCCAGCAGTGCCCCCGTGCGGGAGCTGAACACTGAAGCTTTCTTT,CASSAPVRELNTEAFF
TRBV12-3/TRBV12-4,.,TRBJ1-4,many,TGTGCCAGCAGGAAAGGGCGCCGGAATGAAAAACTGTTTTTT,CASRKGRRNEKLFF
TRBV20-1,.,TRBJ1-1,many,TGCAGTGTCCCGTGGGGCCGGAACACTGAAGCTTTCTTT,CSVPWGRNTEAFF
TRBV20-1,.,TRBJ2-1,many,TGCAGTGCTAGAGATTCGAGGAGGAGCTCCTACAATGAGCAGTTCTTC,CSARDSRRSSYNEQFF
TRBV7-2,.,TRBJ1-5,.,TGTGTCAGCAGGGACCGGCCGGACCCATATCAGCCCCAGCATTTT,CVSRDRPDPYQPQHF
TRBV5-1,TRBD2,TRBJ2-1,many,TGCGCCAGCAGCCTTCCGACACTAGCGGGAGCAAACTACAATGAGCAGTTCTTC,CASSLPTLAGANYNEQFF
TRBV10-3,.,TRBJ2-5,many,TGTGCCATCAGTGAGCTAGGGGGGCCCGAGACCCAGTACTTC,CAISELGGPETQYF
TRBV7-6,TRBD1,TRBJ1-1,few,TGTGCCAGCAGACTTTCACCGGGACAGGGGAACACTGAAGCTTTCTTT,CASRLSPGQGNTEAFF
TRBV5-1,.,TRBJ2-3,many,TGCGCCAGCAGCTTGGCCTCAGGACTCACAGATACGCAGTATTTT,CASSLASGLTDTQYF
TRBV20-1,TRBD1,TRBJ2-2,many,TGCAGTGCTCCTCAGGGGGCGGATGGGGAGCTGTTTTTT,CSAPQGADGELFF
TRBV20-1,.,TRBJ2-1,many,TGCAGTGCTATCCAGGGGCCGGTAGGGGACAATGAGCAGTTCTTC,CSAIQGPVGDNEQFF
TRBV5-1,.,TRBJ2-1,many,TGCGCCAGCAGCTTTGTAGGGAGCTCCTACAATGAGCAGTTCTTC,CASSFVGSSYNEQFF
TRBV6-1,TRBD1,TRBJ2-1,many,TGTGCCAGTTCTCAGGACAGGGGGAGGGTTGAGCAGTTCTTC,CASSQDRGRVEQFF
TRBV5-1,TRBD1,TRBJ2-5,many,TGCGCCAGCAGCTTGGCCCGACAGGGGGCACGGGAGACCCAGTACTTC,CASSLARQGARETQYF
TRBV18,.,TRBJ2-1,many,TGTGCCAGCTCACTTCAGACTAGTTTGACAGTCGCTGAGCAGTTCTTC,CASSLQTSLTVAEQFF
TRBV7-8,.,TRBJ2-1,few,TGTGCCAGCAGCCTCACCGGGGCCTATTACAATGAGCAGTTCTTC,CASSLTGAYYNEQFF
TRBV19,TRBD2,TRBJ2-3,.,TGTGCCAGTAGTATTCCGGGACTAGCGGGGTCGGAAGATACGCAGTATTTT,CASSIPGLAGSEDTQYF
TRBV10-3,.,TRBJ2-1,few,TGTGCCATCAGTGAGTCGAGCGAATCCTACAATGAGCAGTTCTTC,CAISESSESYNEQFF
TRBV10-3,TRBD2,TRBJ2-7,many,TGTGCCATCAGTGAGTCGATGCGGACTAGCGGGACCTACGAGCAGTACTTC,CAISESMRTSGTYEQYF
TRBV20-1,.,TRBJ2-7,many,TGCAGTGCCCGTAGGACCGGCTACTTTTCCTACGAGCAGTACTTC,CSARRTGYFSYEQYF
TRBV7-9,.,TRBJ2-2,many,TGTGCCAGCAGCCCACACGAGGAGCTGTTTTTT,CASSPHEELFF
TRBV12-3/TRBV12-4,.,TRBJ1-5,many,TGTGCCAGCAGTTCCGTCGACAGGCTGTATAGCAATCAGCCCCAGCATTTT,CASSSVDRLYSNQPQHF
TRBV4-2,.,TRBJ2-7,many,TGTGCCAGCAGGCCCGGCCAGCCGGTGGGAGAGCAGTACTTC,CASRPGQPVGEQYF
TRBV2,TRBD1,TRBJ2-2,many,TGTGCCAGCAGCCCCACAGGGGCCTACGACGGCGGGGAGCTGTTTTTT,CASSPTGAYDGGELFF